The present entry profiles one T cell receptor beta chain with its context. This sample was taken from a study of blood T cell repertoires in COVID-19. The protocol was immunoSEQ multiplex PCR, while the TCRdb copy is restricted to in-frame clones and leaves out a portion. The table shows some 170,000 clones, with roughly 80% occurring only once. The origin of this receptor is a woman aged 70-85 years with acute or convalescent COVID-19. Sample: peripheral blood.

This chain's CDR3 is CASSPGLDYGYTF. The CDR3 nucleotides are TGTGCCAGCAGCCCAGGACTGGACTATGGCTACACCTTC. The chain is built from TRBV5-4 and TRBJ1-2; D is undetermined. Trimming removed 4 bases at V and 3 bases at J, with 10 bases between. Germline CDR1 reads SGHNT; CDR2 reads YYREEE (reference sequence). CDR3 size: 13 residues.